Each of the 2 T cell receptor beta chains below was sequenced from the same sample in a study of a mutant IDH1 vaccine in newly diagnosed glioma (dated by TCRdb to the early 2020s). Libraries were constructed by the immunoSEQ multiplex PCR assay. TCRdb retrieved this table from immuneACCESS and kept in-frame rearrangements only. Not all clones are present; in checked studies, unresolved V genes account for under half, and no reason is known for the remainder. The sample data list approximately 56,000 clones, and around 75% of these were observed just once. The ten biggest clones cover around 5% of the sample. The antigens of these receptors remain unknown. The time point label on this specimen signifies: week 47, end of study. Each vaccine dose was 300 ug of a 20-mer mutant IDH1 peptide in Montanide, given subcutaneously with topical imiquimod. Material: PBMCs, obtained from a glioma patient whose treatment included an IDH1 peptide vaccine. Source of these receptors: a middle-aged man with glioma.

The V gene is TRBV2, the J gene TRBJ1-4; D gene unclear. This CDR3 region has 14 residues. The germline gives CDR1 SNHLY, CDR2 FYNNEI. The V gene lost 2 bases and the J gene lost 6 bases, with 10 bases spanning the gap. The CDR3, as DNA: TGTGCCAGCAGTGAAAGTCGGTCCTATGAAAAACTGTTTTTT. It codes for CASSESRSYEKLFF.

V usage is TRBV7-2 and J usage is TRBJ2-1; 10 bases align to TRBD1. The CDR3 totals 15 residues. Germline CDR1 and CDR2: SGHTA and FQGNSA. With V trimmed by 2 bases and J by 9 bases, 7 bases remained unmatched. CDR3 sequence (DNA): TGTGCCAGCAGCTTAAGGAGGGGACAGGGGCCTGAGCAGTTCTTC. Protein: CASSLRRGQGPEQFF.